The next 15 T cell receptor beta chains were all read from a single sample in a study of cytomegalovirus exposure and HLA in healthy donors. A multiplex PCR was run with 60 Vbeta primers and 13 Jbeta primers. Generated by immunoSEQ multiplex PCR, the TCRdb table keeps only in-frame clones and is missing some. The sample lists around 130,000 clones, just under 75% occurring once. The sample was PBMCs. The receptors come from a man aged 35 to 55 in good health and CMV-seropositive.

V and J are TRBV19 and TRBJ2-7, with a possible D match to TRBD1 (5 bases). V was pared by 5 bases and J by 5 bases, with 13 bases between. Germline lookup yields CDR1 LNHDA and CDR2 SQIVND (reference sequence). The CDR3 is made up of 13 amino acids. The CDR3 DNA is TGTGCCAGTAGTGCGCAGGGATGGGACGAGCAGTACTTC. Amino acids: CASSAQGWDEQYF.

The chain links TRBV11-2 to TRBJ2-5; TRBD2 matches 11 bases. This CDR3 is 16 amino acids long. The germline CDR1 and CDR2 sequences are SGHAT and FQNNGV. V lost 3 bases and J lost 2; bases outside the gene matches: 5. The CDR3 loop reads CASSFRLAGGQETQYF. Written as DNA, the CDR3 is TGTGCCAGCAGCTTTCGGCTAGCGGGGGGACAAGAGACCCAGTACTTC.

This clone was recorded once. For the CDR3, the DNA is TGTGCCAGCAGCCGCGGGACAGGGGGCCCAGATACGCAGTATTTT. Translation gives CASSRGTGGPDTQYF. This chain links TRBV7-7 with TRBJ2-3; 12 nucleotides align to TRBD1. V dropped 5 bases and J dropped 4; count of bases not matched to a gene: 4. The CDR3 length is 15 residues. In germline, CDR1 is SSHAT, CDR2 FNYEAQ (reference sequence).

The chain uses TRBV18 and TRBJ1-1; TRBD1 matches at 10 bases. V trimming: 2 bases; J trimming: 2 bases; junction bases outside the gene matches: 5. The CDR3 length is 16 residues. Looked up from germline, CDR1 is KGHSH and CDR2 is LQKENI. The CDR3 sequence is CASSPSTGGPNTEAFF. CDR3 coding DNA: TGTGCCAGCTCACCATCGACAGGGGGCCCCAACACTGAAGCTTTCTTT.

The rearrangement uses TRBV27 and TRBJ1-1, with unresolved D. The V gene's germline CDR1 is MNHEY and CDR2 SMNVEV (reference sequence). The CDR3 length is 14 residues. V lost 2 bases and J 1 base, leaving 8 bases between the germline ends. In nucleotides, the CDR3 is TGTGCCAGCAGTTTAAATCCAGGGAACACTGAAGCTTTCTTT. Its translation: CASSLNPGNTEAFF.

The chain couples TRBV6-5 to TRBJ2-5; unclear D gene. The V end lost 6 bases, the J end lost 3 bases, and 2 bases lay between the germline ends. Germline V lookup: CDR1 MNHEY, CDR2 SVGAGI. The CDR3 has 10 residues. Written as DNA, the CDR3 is TGTGCCAGCAGCAAAGAGACCCAGTACTTC. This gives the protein CASSKETQYF.

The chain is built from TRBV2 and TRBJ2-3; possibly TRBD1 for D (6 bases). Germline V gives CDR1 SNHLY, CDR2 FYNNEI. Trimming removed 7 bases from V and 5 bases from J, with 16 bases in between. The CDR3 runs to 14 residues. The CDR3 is CASNWAGAQDTQYF. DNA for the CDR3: TGTGCCAGCAACTGGGCAGGGGCGCAAGATACGCAGTATTTT.

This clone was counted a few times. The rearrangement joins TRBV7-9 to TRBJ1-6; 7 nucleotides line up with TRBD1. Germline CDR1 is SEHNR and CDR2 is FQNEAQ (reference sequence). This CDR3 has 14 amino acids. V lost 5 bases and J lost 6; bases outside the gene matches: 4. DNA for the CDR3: TGTGCCAGCAGCCGCGGGACAGCTAATTCACCCCTCCACTTT. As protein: CASSRGTANSPLHF.

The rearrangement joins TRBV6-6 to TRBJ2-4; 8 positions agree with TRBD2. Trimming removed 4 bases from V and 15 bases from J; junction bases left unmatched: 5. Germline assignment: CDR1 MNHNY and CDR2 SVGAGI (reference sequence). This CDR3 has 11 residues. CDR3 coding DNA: TGTGCCAGCAGTTTTAGCGGGGCTTCGTACTTC. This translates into CASSFSGASYF.

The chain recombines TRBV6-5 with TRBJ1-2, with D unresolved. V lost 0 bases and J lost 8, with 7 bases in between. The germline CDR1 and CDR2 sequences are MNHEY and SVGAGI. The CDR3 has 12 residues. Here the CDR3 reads CASSYSDGGYTF. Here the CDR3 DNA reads TGTGCCAGCAGTTACTCTGATGGCGGCTACACCTTC.

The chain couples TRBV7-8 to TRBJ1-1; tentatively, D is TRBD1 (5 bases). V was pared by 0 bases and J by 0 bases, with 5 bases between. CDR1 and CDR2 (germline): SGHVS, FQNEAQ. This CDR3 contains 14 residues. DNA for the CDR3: TGTGCCAGCAGCTTAGCAGGGGTGAACACTGAAGCTTTCTTT. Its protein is CASSLAGVNTEAFF.

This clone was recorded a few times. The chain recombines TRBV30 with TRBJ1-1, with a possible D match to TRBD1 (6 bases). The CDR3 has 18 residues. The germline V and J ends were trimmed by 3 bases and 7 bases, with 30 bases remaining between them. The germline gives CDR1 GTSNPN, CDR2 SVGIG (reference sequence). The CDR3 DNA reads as TGTGCCTGGAGATCCATTTCCCTTTTCCAGGACAGACACTTTGAAGCTTTCTTT. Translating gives CAWRSISLFQDRHFEAFF.

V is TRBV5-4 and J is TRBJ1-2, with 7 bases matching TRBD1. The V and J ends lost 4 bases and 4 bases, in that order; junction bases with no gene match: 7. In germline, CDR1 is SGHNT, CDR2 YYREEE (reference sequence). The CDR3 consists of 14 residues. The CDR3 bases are TGTGCCAGCAGCCAGGGACAGCGGAGCTATGGCTACACCTTC. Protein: CASSQGQRSYGYTF.

In DNA, the CDR3 is TGTGCCAGCAGCCCTCGGACAGGGCGGGACACTGAAGCTTTCTTT. This gives the protein CASSPRTGRDTEAFF. The chain uses TRBV13 and TRBJ1-1; 8 bases are shared with TRBD1. The CDR3 spans 15 residues. CDR1 is PRHDT, CDR2 FYEKMQ, per germline (reference sequence). After removal of 5 bases from V and 3 bases from J, the junction contained 8 bases not matched to a gene.

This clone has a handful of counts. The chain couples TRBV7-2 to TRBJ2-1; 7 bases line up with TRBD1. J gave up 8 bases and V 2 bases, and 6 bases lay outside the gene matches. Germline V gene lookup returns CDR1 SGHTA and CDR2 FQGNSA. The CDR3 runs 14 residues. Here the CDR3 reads CASSLPRGFDEQFF. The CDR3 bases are TGTGCCAGCAGCTTACCCAGGGGGTTCGATGAGCAGTTCTTC.